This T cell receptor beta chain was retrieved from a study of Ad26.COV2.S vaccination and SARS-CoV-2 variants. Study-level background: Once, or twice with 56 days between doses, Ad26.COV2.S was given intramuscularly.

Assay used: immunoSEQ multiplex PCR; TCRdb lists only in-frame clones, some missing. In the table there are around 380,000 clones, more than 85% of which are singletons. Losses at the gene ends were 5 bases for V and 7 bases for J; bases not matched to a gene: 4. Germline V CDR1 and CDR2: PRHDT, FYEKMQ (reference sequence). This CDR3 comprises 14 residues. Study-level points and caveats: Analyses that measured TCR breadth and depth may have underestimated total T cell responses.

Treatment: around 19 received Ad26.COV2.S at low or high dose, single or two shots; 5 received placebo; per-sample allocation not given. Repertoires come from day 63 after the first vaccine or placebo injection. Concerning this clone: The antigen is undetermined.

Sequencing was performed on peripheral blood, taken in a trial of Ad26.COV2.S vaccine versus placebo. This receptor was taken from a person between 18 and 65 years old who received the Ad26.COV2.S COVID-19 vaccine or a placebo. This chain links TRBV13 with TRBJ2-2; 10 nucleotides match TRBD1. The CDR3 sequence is CASSRQGAGGELFF. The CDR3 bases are TGTGCCAGCAGCCGACAGGGGGCGGGCGGGGAGCTGTTTTTT.